These 22 T cell receptor beta chains were sequenced from one sample in a study of response to subunit inactivated influenza vaccine. TCRdb re-called the RT-PCR reads through MiXCR, storing one row per CDR3 protein. The sample lists under 950,000 distinct CDR3 sequences; around 20% were seen once. The specimen comprised PBMCs from blood, sampled 4 to 6 days after vaccination. Receptors were obtained from a man aged 45-65 years who received an inactivated influenza vaccine.

This rearrangement joins TRBV5-1 to TRBJ2-7, with a possible D match to TRBD1 (6 bases). V was cut by 1 base and J by 12 bases, with 14 bases left in between. The CDR3 extends over 12 amino acids. The germline V gene has CDR1 SGHRS and CDR2 YFSETQ. For the CDR3, the DNA is TGCGCCAGCAGCTTGTACTCAGGGGTATGGTACTTC. It yields the protein CASSLYSGVWYF. Variable domain in full (rest from reference TRBV5-1 and TRBJ2-7): KAGVTQTPRYLIKTRGQQVTLSCSPISGHRSVSWYQQTPGQGLQFLFEYFSETQRNKGNFPGRFSGRQFSNSRSEMNVSTLELGDSALYLCASSLYSGVWYFGPGTRLTVT.

The chain combines TRBV2 with TRBJ1-2, with TRBD1 as a possible D gene (5 bases). CDR3 length: 11 amino acids. The V gene's germline CDR1 is SNHLY and CDR2 FYNNEI. The V and J ends lost 3 bases and 9 bases respectively, with 8 bases between them. In DNA form, the CDR3 reads TGTGCCAGCAGTGAGCAGGGAAGCTACACCTTC. Its protein product is CASSEQGSYTF.

The V call is TRBV18, the J call TRBJ2-2; D not resolved. Germline loops: CDR1 KGHSH, CDR2 LQKENI. The V end lost 2 bases, the J end lost 4 bases, and 8 bases lay between the germline ends. This CDR3 is 14 amino acids long. CDR3 amino acids: CASSPNMATGELFF. CDR3 nucleotides: TGTGCCAGCTCACCAAACATGGCCACCGGGGAGCTGTTTTTT. The entire variable domain, with the rest obtained from reference TRBV18 and TRBJ2-2, is as follows: NAGVMQNPRHLVRRRGQEARLRCSPMKGHSHVYWYRQLPEEGLKFMVYLQKENIIDESGMPKERFSAEFPKEGPSILRIQQVVRGDSAAYFCASSPNMATGELFFGEGSRLTVL.

This sequence joins TRBV6-6 and TRBJ2-1; 8 bases map to TRBD2. The CDR3 is 13 residues long. The V gene's germline CDR1 is MNHNY and CDR2 SVGAGI (reference sequence). The junction had 1 base not matched to a gene; V was cut back by 0 bases and J by 9 bases. The CDR3 DNA follows: TGTGCCAGCAGTTACTCGCGGGAGGTTGAGCAGTTCTTC. Amino acids: CASSYSREVEQFF.

This clonotype was seen more than once but under ten times. V gene TRBV12-3 or TRBV12-4 combines with J gene TRBJ1-2; D is unresolved. Between the trimmed V and J ends, which lost 2 bases and 13 bases, there was a span of 14 bases. The CDR3 extends over 12 amino acids. CDR3 sequence reads: CASSLLAQPLTF. DNA for the CDR3: TGTGCCAGCAGTTTACTGGCGCAACCGCTCACCTTC.

This clonotype was seen only a few times. This chain connects TRBV12-3 or TRBV12-4 to TRBJ2-5; the match to TRBD2 covers 14 bases. Trimming removed 5 bases from V and 4 bases from J; junction bases left unmatched: 0. The CDR3 loop spans 14 amino acids. CDR3 nucleotide sequence: TGTGCCAGCAGTGGACTAGCGGGGGGAGAGACCCAGTACTTC. Its translation is CASSGLAGGETQYF.

CDR3 loop: CASQGTGGAPQETQYF. The CDR3 nucleotides are TGCGCCAGCCAAGGGACAGGGGGCGCGCCTCAAGAGACCCAGTACTTC. V is TRBV10-2 and J is TRBJ2-5; 12 bases match TRBD1. The trim removed 8 bases at V and 2 bases at J, leaving 9 bases unmatched. Germline V lookup: CDR1 WSHSY, CDR2 SAAADI. The CDR3 is 16 residues long.

The chain is built from TRBV30 and TRBJ2-5; TRBD1 might be the D (6 bases). CDR3 length: 13 residues. V gave up 4 bases and J gave up 10 bases, with 19 bases separating them. Looked up from germline, CDR1 is GTSNPN and CDR2 is SVGIG (reference sequence). CDR3 sequence reads: CAWNRDEGVVQYF. Here the CDR3 DNA reads TGTGCCTGGAATAGAGACGAGGGGGTGGTCCAGTACTTC.

The V gene is TRBV3-1, the J gene TRBJ2-7, with TRBD1 identical over 12 bases. Germline lookup yields CDR1 LGHDT and CDR2 YNNKEL (reference sequence). The CDR3 consists of 16 residues. The V segment lost 0 bases and the J segment 6 bases; nucleotides outside the gene matches: 6. In DNA form, the CDR3 reads TGTGCCAGCAGCCAAGATCATCGGGGACAGGGGGCCGAGCAGTACTTC. Its translation: CASSQDHRGQGAEQYF.

J is TRBJ2-7 and V is TRBV5-1; 9 nucleotides align to TRBD2. From germline, CDR1 is SGHRS and CDR2 YFSETQ. The CDR3 runs 15 residues. V lost 4 bases and J lost 4; bases outside the gene matches: 9. In DNA form, the CDR3 reads TGCGCCAGCAGCCCGGCCCTCGCGGGAGGGTACGAGCAGTACTTC. Residues: CASSPALAGGYEQYF.

This chain links TRBV20-1 with TRBJ1-1, with TRBD1 identical over 7 bases. V shed 3 bases, J shed 1 base, and the junction held 8 bases outside the gene matches. Germline CDR1 reads DFQATT; CDR2 reads SNEGSKA (reference sequence). The CDR3 covers 15 residues. The CDR3 loop is CSASVFGTANTEAFF. The CDR3 DNA is TGCAGTGCTAGTGTATTCGGGACAGCGAACACTGAAGCTTTCTTT.

This clonotype showed up many times. This chain joins TRBV28 and TRBJ2-5, with 13 bases identical to TRBD2. The CDR3 has 16 amino acids. In germline, CDR1 is MDHEN, CDR2 SYDVKM. The V and J ends lost 6 bases and 2 bases, in that order; junction bases with no gene match: 6. The CDR3 sequence is CASSPQLAGGQETQYF. In DNA form, the CDR3 reads TGTGCCAGCAGCCCCCAACTAGCGGGAGGGCAAGAGACCCAGTACTTC. The full variable domain, completed using reference TRBV28 and TRBJ2-5, is DVKVTQSSRYLVKRTGEKVFLECVQDMDHENMFWYRQDPGLGLRLIYFSYDVKMKEKGDIPEGYSVSREKKERFSLILESASTNQTSMYLCASSPQLAGGQETQYFGPGTRLLVL.

This clonotype appeared many times. The chain is built from TRBV20-1 and TRBJ2-7, with 10 bases fitting TRBD1. CDR1 and CDR2 from the germline V gene are DFQATT and SNEGSKA (reference sequence). Trimming at V came to 5 bases and at J to 5 bases, leaving 3 bases not matched to a gene. This CDR3 is 12 amino acids long. CDR3 sequence reads: CSASGTGDEQYF. DNA for the CDR3: TGCAGTGCTTCCGGGACAGGGGACGAGCAGTACTTC.

The chain is built from TRBV27 and TRBJ2-7, with 9 positions matching TRBD1. Germline V gives CDR1 MNHEY, CDR2 SMNVEV (reference sequence). After removal of 5 bases from V and 3 bases from J, the junction contained 11 bases not matched to a gene. CDR3 size: 16 residues. The CDR3 protein is CASSHPPTGGHYEQYF. CDR3 nucleotides: TGTGCCAGCAGTCACCCCCCGACAGGGGGGCACTACGAGCAGTACTTC.

This clonotype occurred a few times. This rearrangement joins TRBV19 to TRBJ2-1, with unresolved D. This CDR3 spans 15 amino acids. Germline CDR1 and CDR2: LNHDA and SQIVND (reference sequence). Deletions cut 4 bases from V and 0 bases from J, with 10 bases between. CDR3 in amino acids: CASSTLPFSYNEQFF. In DNA, the CDR3 is TGTGCCAGTAGTACCCTTCCATTCTCCTACAATGAGCAGTTCTTC.

This clonotype occurred a few times. The chain couples TRBV28 to TRBJ1-6; D gene ambiguous. Germline loops: CDR1 MDHEN, CDR2 SYDVKM. This CDR3 is built from 14 residues. The V and J ends lost 5 bases and 11 bases respectively, with 16 bases between them. The CDR3 DNA reads TGTGCCAGCAGTCCCCGAAGCGGCTCTCCACCCCTCCACTTT. Encoded protein: CASSPRSGSPPLHF.

This rearrangement joins TRBV10-3 to TRBJ2-1; D possibly corresponds to TRBD1 (5 bases). Looked up from germline, CDR1 is ENHRY and CDR2 is SYGVKD. V was pared by 4 bases and J by 6 bases, with 13 bases between. This CDR3 is built from 14 residues. CDR3 nucleotides: TGTGCCATCAGTGGGGCAGGGCAAGGCAATGAGCAGTTCTTC. Protein sequence: CAISGAGQGNEQFF.

This clonotype has just a few counts. The chain couples TRBV20-1 to TRBJ1-1; 12 nucleotides agree with TRBD1. The ends lost 6 bases at V and 0 bases at J; junction bases unmatched: 5. The CDR3 sequence is 15 residues long. Looked up from germline, CDR1 is DFQATT and CDR2 is SNEGSKA (reference sequence). This chain's CDR3 is CSAVGTGGVNTEAFF. In nucleotides, the CDR3 is TGCAGTGCGGTAGGGACAGGGGGCGTGAACACTGAAGCTTTCTTT.

The rearrangement joins TRBV7-9 to TRBJ2-2, with unresolved D. Germline CDR1 SEHNR, CDR2 FQNEAQ (reference sequence). Trimming removed 2 bases from V and 6 bases from J, with 4 bases in between. This CDR3 has 12 residues. As DNA, the CDR3 is TGTGCCAGCAGCTTAACCTCCGGGGAGCTGTTTTTT. Translating gives CASSLTSGELFF.

This clonotype was picked up many times. The chain combines TRBV27 with TRBJ2-2; D remains ambiguous. V was clipped by 3 bases and J by 5 bases, with 7 bases between them. The CDR3 contains 13 residues. Per germline, CDR1 MNHEY and CDR2 SMNVEV (reference sequence). The CDR3 region has the DNA TGTGCCAGCAGTTTCCCGGTTACCGGGGAGCTGTTTTTT. It translates to CASSFPVTGELFF.

The V call is TRBV20-1, the J call TRBJ1-1, with 7 bases aligning to TRBD1. The CDR3 contains 15 residues. Germline values: CDR1 DFQATT, CDR2 SNEGSKA (reference sequence). J lost 1 base, V lost 5 bases, and 10 bases had no gene match. CDR3 DNA: TGCAGTGCTGCCGACAGGGTGGGGGCGAACACTGAAGCTTTCTTT. Encoded protein: CSAADRVGANTEAFF.

This clonotype was detected a few times. The genes are TRBV12-3 or TRBV12-4 and TRBJ2-3, with D tentatively TRBD1 (5 bases). Trimming left V 6 bases short and J 1 base short, with 17 bases between. There are 16 residues in the CDR3. In DNA, the CDR3 is TGTGCCAGCAGACCCCAGGGCAGGGTCGGCACAGATACGCAGTATTTT. Translated, it gives CASRPQGRVGTDTQYF.